This TCR beta chain was sequenced in a study of patients and donors after allogeneic stem cell transplantation. The germline V gene has CDR1 MDHEN and CDR2 SYDVKM. J was trimmed by 6 bases and V by 3 bases; bases with no gene match: 5. The CDR3 length is 14 residues. TCRdb ran MiXCR on the RT-PCR reads and lists one entry per CDR3 protein. The sample gives hundreds of thousands of distinct CDR3 sequences, roughly 17% of which show up once; about 7% is in the top ten. The chain joins TRBV28 to TRBJ2-1, with 7 nucleotides matching TRBD1. This receptor was identified in a human donor who was either an allogeneic HSCT recipient or a stem cell or donor lymphocyte infusion donor (not recorded which). It is not recorded whose cells these are; they may come from a transplant donor. Source material: blood, either unsorted or a sorted T cell fraction (not recorded which). CDR3 nucleotides: TGTGCCAGCAGTTTTAGGGCAGGGGGCAATGAGCAGTTCTTC. Protein sequence: CASSFRAGGNEQFF.